This T cell receptor (beta chain) stems from a study of human T cells and chemical hapten exposure. Study at large: Minor volume differences among pooled libraries chiefly drove per-sample TCR yield variation.

Germline CDR1 MNHNY, CDR2 SVGAGI (reference sequence). The CDR3 length is 14 residues. The ends were cut back, 2 bases at V and 1 base at J, with 8 bases in the middle. Unique molecular identifiers were attached to individual cDNA molecules within the library. Authors' analysis steps: TCRs per sample had a median of approximately 100,000 and ranged from about 23,224 to 690,600. TCRdb re-analysed the RACE reads in MiXCR, keeping a single row per CDR3 protein. V and J calls and clone size were set by TCRdb, not the authors. The data contain 65,000 to 80,000 distinct CDR3 sequences, about 8.7% of them singletons. Time point: healthy volunteer bleed at 6 weeks. Total RNA was extracted from unfractionated whole blood.

The sample taken for sequencing was whole blood. The chain carries TRBV6-6 and TRBJ1-1, with a possible D match to TRBD1 (5 bases). This TCR was sampled from a male donor in good health. Some clones in this sample may be carry-over from other donors' samples. CDR3 residues: CASSYRDPNTEAFF. For the CDR3, the DNA is TGTGCCAGCAGTTACAGGGACCCGAACACTGAAGCTTTCTTT.